Listed below are T cell receptor beta chains from one sample, sequenced in a study of beta chain features in type 1 diabetes. Sequencing was performed with immunoSEQ multiplex PCR; in TCRdb, only in-frame clones are kept and a portion is missing. The sample holds fewer than 900,000 clones, 15% to 20% seen once. Sequencing was done on a sample of naive CD4+ T cells from blood. These receptors all come from a woman aged 18-29 years in good health. Both conserved end residues are part of each CDR3. The D gene is left open where the match is weak. Clone size appears in some rows only: once, few, many, or a class for an expanded clone.

j_call,clone_size,d_call,v_call,cdr3_nt,cdr3_aa
TRBJ2-5,NA,NA,TRBV9,TGTGCCAGCAGCAGACGGGACCAAGGGTCGGAGACCCAGTACTTC,CASSRRDQGSETQYF
TRBJ1-1,NA,TRBD1,TRBV29-1,TGCAGCGGGACCGGGACAGCGAACACTGAAGCTTTCTTT,CSGTGTANTEAFF
TRBJ2-1,NA,TRBD1,TRBV6-5,TGTGCCAGCAGTAGACAGGGGGTGGGAAATGAGCAGTTCTTC,CASSRQGVGNEQFF
TRBJ1-1,NA,NA,TRBV28,TGTGCCAGCAGACCCCCTGCCTCCAAAGCTTTCTTT,CASRPPASKAFF
TRBJ2-3,NA,NA,TRBV18,TGTGCCAGCTCACCACGTCTACAGGGGACTAACACAGATACGCAGTATTTT,CASSPRLQGTNTDTQYF
TRBJ1-1,few,NA,TRBV7-9,TGTGCCAGCAGCTTACTGGGGGACACTGAAGCTTTCTTT,CASSLLGDTEAFF
TRBJ2-1,few,NA,TRBV5-8,TGTGCCAGCAGCTTGGAATCGGGCGGGGCAAGCTCCTACAATGAGCAGTTCTTC,CASSLESGGASSYNEQFF
TRBJ1-5,few,TRBD1,TRBV5-8,TGTGCCAGCAGCCAGGGACAGGGTAACAATCAGCCCCAGCATTTT,CASSQGQGNNQPQHF
TRBJ1-5,NA,NA,TRBV5-6,TGTGCCAGCAGCTTGGGAGGCGCGGGTCAGCCCCAGCATTTT,CASSLGGAGQPQHF
TRBJ2-3,few,TRBD2,TRBV5-1,TGCGCCAGCAGCTCGCTAGCGGGATCCACAGATACGCAGTATTTT,CASSSLAGSTDTQYF
TRBJ2-5,few,NA,TRBV18,TGTGCCAGCTCACCGTGGGACCCCCCCGAGACCCAGTACTTC,CASSPWDPPETQYF
TRBJ2-2,NA,TRBD1,TRBV5-4,TGTGCCAGCAGCTTCGCCGGACAGGGGAGAACCGGGGAGCTGTTTTTT,CASSFAGQGRTGELFF
TRBJ2-2,few,NA,TRBV7-3,TGTGCCAGCAGCTCTACCCTCAACACCGGGGAGCTGTTTTTT,CASSSTLNTGELFF
TRBJ2-2,NA,TRBD2,TRBV4-1,TGCGCCAGCAGCCCAGTAGCGGGAACCAGGGAGCTGTTTTTT,CASSPVAGTRELFF
TRBJ1-1,NA,NA,TRBV4-2,TGTGCCAGCAGCCAAGGGGGGAACACTGAAGCTTTCTTT,CASSQGGNTEAFF
TRBJ1-5,NA,NA,TRBV7-3,TGTGCCAGCAGCCCCGACGGGAATCAGCCCCAGCATTTT,CASSPDGNQPQHF
TRBJ2-1,few,TRBD1,TRBV2,TGTGCCAGCAGCGCCGACAGGGTCTCCTACAATGAGCAGTTCTTC,CASSADRVSYNEQFF
TRBJ1-1,NA,NA,TRBV2,TGTGCCAGCAGTGAAACTGGGTTGGCCACTGAAGCTTTCTTT,CASSETGLATEAFF
TRBJ2-7,few,TRBD2,TRBV19,TGTGCCAGTAGTATACGGGGCTGGCGGGAGAATCACGAGCAGTACTTC,CASSIRGWRENHEQYF
TRBJ1-1,few,NA,TRBV5-1,TGCGCCAGCAGCTTGGCGGGAAGCCCTGAAGCTTTCTTT,CASSLAGSPEAFF
TRBJ1-5,NA,TRBD1,TRBV19,TGTGCCAGTAGTATAGGAGGGACAGGGGGCGTTCAGCCCCAGCATTTT,CASSIGGTGGVQPQHF
TRBJ1-1,few,TRBD1,TRBV19,TGTGCCAGTCGGAACGGACAGGGCTACACTGAAGCTTTCTTT,CASRNGQGYTEAFF
TRBJ1-2,few,NA,TRBV28,TGTGCCAGCAGTTTGGCTCAAACTGGCTACACCTTC,CASSLAQTGYTF
TRBJ1-1,few,NA,TRBV2,TGTGCCAGCGGCGTGACAGGTTTGAGTGAAGCTTTCTTT,CASGVTGLSEAFF
TRBJ2-5,NA,NA,TRBV10-2,TGCGCCAGCAGTGAGCGGCAGGGGGGCGCCACGCGGACCCAGTACTTC,CASSERQGGATRTQYF
TRBJ1-1,few,NA,TRBV4-1,TGCGCCAGCAGCCAAGATTTCAGGGGCGTGGGAGCTTTCTTT,CASSQDFRGVGAFF
TRBJ2-1,NA,NA,TRBV5-1,TGCGCCAGCACTGAGGGGGGGCCAACCAATGAGCAGTTCTTC,CASTEGGPTNEQFF
TRBJ2-5,few,NA,TRBV23-1,TGCGCCAGCAGTCAACGCGCCGCTGAGACCCAGTACTTC,CASSQRAAETQYF
TRBJ2-7,NA,NA,TRBV28,TGTGCCAGCAGTTTAGGGGGCAGGAAAGCATACGAGCAGTACTTC,CASSLGGRKAYEQYF
TRBJ2-1,NA,TRBD2,TRBV6-1,TGTGCCACTACCGGGACTAGCGGACGCAATGAGCAGTTCTTC,CATTGTSGRNEQFF
TRBJ2-7,few,NA,TRBV19,TGTGCCAGTAGTGGGCAGGGTCGCGGCTACGAGCAGTACTTC,CASSGQGRGYEQYF
TRBJ2-4,NA,NA,TRBV11-2,TGTGCCAGCAGCTCGACAGTCCCCAAAAACATTCAGTACTTC,CASSSTVPKNIQYF
TRBJ2-4,few,TRBD1,TRBV18,TGTGCCAGCTCACCCTGGCAGGGGGTAACCAAAAACATTCAGTACTTC,CASSPWQGVTKNIQYF
TRBJ2-2,NA,NA,TRBV7-9,TGTGCCAGCAGCCAGCCGTGGCCGAGGGAGCTGTTTTTT,CASSQPWPRELFF
TRBJ2-2,NA,NA,TRBV5-4,TGTGCCAGCAGCTTAGGGCACAGCACCGGGGAGCTGTTTTTT,CASSLGHSTGELFF
TRBJ1-1,few,NA,TRBV20-1,TGCAGTGCAGTAGGATATGAAGCTTTCTTT,CSAVGYEAFF
TRBJ2-1,NA,NA,TRBV6-5,TGTGCCAGCAGTTACTCGATGGGGGCCTCCTACAATGAGCAGTTCTTC,CASSYSMGASYNEQFF
TRBJ1-4,NA,NA,TRBV6-6,TGTGCCAGCACCCAACCGGCAACTAATGAAAAACTGTTTTTT,CASTQPATNEKLFF
TRBJ1-3,NA,NA,TRBV6-5,TGTGCCAGCAGGGGTAACTCTGGAAACACCATATATTTT,CASRGNSGNTIYF
TRBJ2-3,NA,TRBD2,TRBV4-3,TGCGCCAGCAGCCCCCGGACTAGCGGGAGTGCAGATACGCAGTATTTT,CASSPRTSGSADTQYF
TRBJ1-2,few,NA,TRBV14,TGTGCCAGCTCCCCCGGGGCAGGGGTGAGCTATGGCTACACCTTC,CASSPGAGVSYGYTF
TRBJ2-5,few,TRBD2,TRBV18,TGTGCCAGCTCACCACGAATAGCGGGAGGGCAAGAGACCCAGTACTTC,CASSPRIAGGQETQYF
TRBJ2-5,few,TRBD1,TRBV7-9,TGTGCCAGCAGCTCAGGACAGGGGAGCGGGGAGACCCAGTACTTC,CASSSGQGSGETQYF
TRBJ2-7,NA,NA,TRBV7-9,TGTGCCAGCAGCATGGGGGGAATCTCCTACGAGCAGTACTTC,CASSMGGISYEQYF
TRBJ1-5,NA,NA,TRBV19,TGTGCCAGTAGTAATGAGATAGGGGCGAGGCAGCCCCAGCATTTT,CASSNEIGARQPQHF
TRBJ2-3,few,NA,TRBV7-9,TGTGCCAGCAGCTTCCTCCAGGCTAGGGCGCAGTATTTT,CASSFLQARAQYF
TRBJ2-3,few,TRBD1,TRBV19,TGTGCCAGTAGGGATGGACAGGGGGCTTCAGATACGCAGTATTTT,CASRDGQGASDTQYF
TRBJ2-1,NA,NA,TRBV28,TGTGCCAGCAGTCGGGGTGGTGGGAGAGGCTATGAGCAGTTCTTC,CASSRGGGRGYEQFF
TRBJ2-5,NA,NA,TRBV6-6,TGTGCCAGCAGTTATTCGGCTAGAGGGTCGGAGACCCAGTACTTC,CASSYSARGSETQYF
TRBJ2-1,NA,TRBD2,TRBV4-2,TGTGCCAGCAGCCGCTACGAGACGTCTAGCGGTGACAATGAGCAGTTCTTC,CASSRYETSSGDNEQFF
TRBJ2-4,NA,TRBD1,TRBV4-2,TGTGCCAGCAGCCAAGAATTTAGGCAGGGGGCGAACATTCAGTACTTC,CASSQEFRQGANIQYF
TRBJ2-5,few,NA,TRBV27,TGTGCCAGCAGTTTTGAGACCCAGTACTTC,CASSFETQYF
TRBJ2-1,NA,NA,TRBV5-4,TGTGCCAGCAGCTTGAGCAGGGAGAGCTACAATGAGCAGTTCTTC,CASSLSRESYNEQFF
TRBJ1-4,NA,TRBD1,TRBV5-8,TGTGCCAGCAGCCCCGGGACAGGGGTACGGGAAAAACTGTTTTTT,CASSPGTGVREKLFF
TRBJ1-5,NA,TRBD1,TRBV28,TGTGCCAGCAGTAATCGACAGGGTCATCAGCCCCAGCATTTT,CASSNRQGHQPQHF